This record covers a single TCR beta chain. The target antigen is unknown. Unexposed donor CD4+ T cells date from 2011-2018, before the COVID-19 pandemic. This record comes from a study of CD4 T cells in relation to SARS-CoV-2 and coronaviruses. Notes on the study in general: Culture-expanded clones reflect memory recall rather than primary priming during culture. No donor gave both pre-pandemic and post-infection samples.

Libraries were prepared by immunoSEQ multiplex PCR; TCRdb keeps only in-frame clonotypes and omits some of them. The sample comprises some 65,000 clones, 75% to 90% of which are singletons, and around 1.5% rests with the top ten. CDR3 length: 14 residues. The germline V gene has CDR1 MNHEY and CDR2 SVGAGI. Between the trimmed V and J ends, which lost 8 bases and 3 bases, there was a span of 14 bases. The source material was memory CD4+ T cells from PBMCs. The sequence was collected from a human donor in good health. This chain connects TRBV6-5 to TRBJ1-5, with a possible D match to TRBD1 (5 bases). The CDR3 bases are TGTGCCAGCGGGGGGTTACAGATCAATCAGCCCCAGCATTTT. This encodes CASGGLQINQPQHF.